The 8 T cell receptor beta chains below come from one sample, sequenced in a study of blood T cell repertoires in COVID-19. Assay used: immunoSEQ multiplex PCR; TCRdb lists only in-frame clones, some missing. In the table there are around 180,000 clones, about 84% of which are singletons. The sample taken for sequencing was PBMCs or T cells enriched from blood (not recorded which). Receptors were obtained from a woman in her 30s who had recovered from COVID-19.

The CDR3 region is CASSLTITDYTQYF. The CDR3 nucleotides read TGCGCCAGCAGCTTGACCATTACAGATTATACGCAGTATTTT. The chain uses TRBV5-1 and TRBJ2-3; D not certain. CDR1 and CDR2 from the germline V gene are SGHRS and YFSETQ. The V end was cut by 1 base, the J end by 7 bases, with 13 bases between. The CDR3 consists of 14 residues.

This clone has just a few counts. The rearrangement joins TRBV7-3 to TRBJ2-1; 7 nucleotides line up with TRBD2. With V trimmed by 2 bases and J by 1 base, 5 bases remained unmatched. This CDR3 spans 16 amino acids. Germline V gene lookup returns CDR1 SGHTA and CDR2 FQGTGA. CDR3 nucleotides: TGTGCCAGCAGCTTATTTGCGGGAGAATCCTACAATGAGCAGTTCTTC. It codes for CASSLFAGESYNEQFF.

CDR3 coding DNA: TGTGCCAGCAGTTACGCGACAGGCCCCTACGAGCAGTACTTC. This encodes CASSYATGPYEQYF. V gene TRBV6-5 combines with J gene TRBJ2-7; a weak D match, TRBD1 (6 bases). Germline values: CDR1 MNHEY, CDR2 SVGAGI. This CDR3 comprises 14 residues. V was trimmed by 2 bases and J by 2 bases, leaving 10 bases between them.

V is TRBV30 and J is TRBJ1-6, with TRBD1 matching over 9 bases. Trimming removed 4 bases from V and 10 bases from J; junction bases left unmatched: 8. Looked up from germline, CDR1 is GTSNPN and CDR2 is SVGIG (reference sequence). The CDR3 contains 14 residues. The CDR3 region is CAWKSGTGKSPLHF. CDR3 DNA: TGTGCCTGGAAATCAGGGACAGGGAAGTCACCCCTCCACTTT.

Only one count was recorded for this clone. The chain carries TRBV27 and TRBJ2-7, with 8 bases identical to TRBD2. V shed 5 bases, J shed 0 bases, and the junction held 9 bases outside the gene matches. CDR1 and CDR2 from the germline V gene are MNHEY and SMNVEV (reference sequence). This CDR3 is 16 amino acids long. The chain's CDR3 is CASSRDGGGRSYEQYF. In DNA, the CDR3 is TGTGCCAGCAGTCGAGACGGGGGGGGGCGCTCCTACGAGCAGTACTTC.

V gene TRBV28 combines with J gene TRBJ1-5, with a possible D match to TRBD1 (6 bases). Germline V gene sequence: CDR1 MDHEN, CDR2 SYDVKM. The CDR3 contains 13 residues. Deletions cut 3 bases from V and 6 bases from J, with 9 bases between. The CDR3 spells CASSFTGTQPQHF. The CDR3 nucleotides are TGTGCCAGCAGTTTTACAGGGACTCAGCCCCAGCATTTT.

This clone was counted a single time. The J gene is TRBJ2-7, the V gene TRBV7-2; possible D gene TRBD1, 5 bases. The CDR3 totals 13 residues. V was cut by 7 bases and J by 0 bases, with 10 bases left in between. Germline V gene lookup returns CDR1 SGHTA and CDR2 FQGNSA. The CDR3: CASNGHLSYEQYF. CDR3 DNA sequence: TGTGCCAGCAACGGACACCTCTCCTACGAGCAGTACTTC.

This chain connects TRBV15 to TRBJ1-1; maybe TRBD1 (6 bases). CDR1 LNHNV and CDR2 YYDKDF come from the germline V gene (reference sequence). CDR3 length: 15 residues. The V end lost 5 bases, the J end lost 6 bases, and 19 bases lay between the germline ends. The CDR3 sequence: CATSARTGSSPEAFF. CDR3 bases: TGTGCCACCAGCGCCCGAACAGGGTCTAGTCCTGAAGCTTTCTTT.